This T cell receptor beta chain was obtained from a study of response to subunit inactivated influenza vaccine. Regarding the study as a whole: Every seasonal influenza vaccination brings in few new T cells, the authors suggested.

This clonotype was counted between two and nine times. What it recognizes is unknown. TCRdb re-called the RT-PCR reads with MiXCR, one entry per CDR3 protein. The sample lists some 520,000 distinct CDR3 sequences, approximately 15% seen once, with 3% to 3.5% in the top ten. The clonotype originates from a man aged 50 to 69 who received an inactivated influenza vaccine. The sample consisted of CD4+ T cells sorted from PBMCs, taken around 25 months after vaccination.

CDR3: CSVETGEQFF. CDR3 sequence (DNA): TGCAGCGTTGAAACTGGGGAGCAGTTCTTC. This chain uses TRBV29-1 with TRBJ2-1; D gene unclear. The CDR3 sequence is 10 residues long. Trimming took 2 bases from V and 10 from J, leaving 6 bases between them. Germline V gene sequence: CDR1 SQVTM, CDR2 ANQGSEA.